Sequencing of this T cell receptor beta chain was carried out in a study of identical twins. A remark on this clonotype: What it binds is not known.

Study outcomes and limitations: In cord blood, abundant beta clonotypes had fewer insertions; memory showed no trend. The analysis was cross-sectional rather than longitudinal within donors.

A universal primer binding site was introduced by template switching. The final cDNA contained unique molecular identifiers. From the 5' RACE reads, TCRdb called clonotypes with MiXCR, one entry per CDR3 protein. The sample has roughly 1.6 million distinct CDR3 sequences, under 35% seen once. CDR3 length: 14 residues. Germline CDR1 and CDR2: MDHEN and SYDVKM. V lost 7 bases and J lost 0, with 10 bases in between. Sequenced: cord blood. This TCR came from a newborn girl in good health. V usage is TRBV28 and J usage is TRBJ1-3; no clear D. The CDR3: CASTRWDSGNTIYF. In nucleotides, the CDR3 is TGTGCCAGCACCCGTTGGGACTCTGGAAACACCATATATTTT.